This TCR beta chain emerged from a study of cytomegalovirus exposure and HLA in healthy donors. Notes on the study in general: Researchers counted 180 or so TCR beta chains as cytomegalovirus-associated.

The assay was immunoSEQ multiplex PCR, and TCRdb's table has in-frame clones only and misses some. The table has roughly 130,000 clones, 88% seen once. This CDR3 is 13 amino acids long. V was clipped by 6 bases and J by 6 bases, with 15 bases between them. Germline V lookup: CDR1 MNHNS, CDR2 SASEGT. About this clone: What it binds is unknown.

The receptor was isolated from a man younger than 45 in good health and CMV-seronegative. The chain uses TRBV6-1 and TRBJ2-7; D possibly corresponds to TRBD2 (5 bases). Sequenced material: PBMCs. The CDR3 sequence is CASSLGLGGEQYF. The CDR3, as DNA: TGTGCCAGCAGCCTAGGACTGGGTGGCGAGCAGTACTTC.